A selection of T cell receptor beta chains follows, all from one sample in a study of vaccination effects on CD4 cells after COVID-19. Their specific antigens are unknown. Sequenced by immunoSEQ multiplex PCR; TCRdb stores in-frame clones only, minus some. The data contain about 65,000 clones, 65% to 85% of them singletons. This specimen consisted of CD4+ T cells from PBMCs cultured with HCoV-NL63 spike peptides, obtained before COVID-19 vaccination. The receptors here all came from a human donor who received a COVID-19 vaccine. CDR3s include the opening cysteine and the closing phenylalanine or tryptophan. The D gene is left open where the match is weak. Clone size is given for some rows only: seen once, a few or many times, or a class if the clone is expanded.

clone_size j_call d_call v_call cdr3_nt cdr3_aa
. TRBJ2-4 . TRBV4-1 TGCGCCAGCAGCCAAGATATTGGGGGTCGGGCCAAAAACATTCAGTACTTC CASSQDIGGRAKNIQYF
few TRBJ2-3 TRBD1 TRBV5-1 TGCGCCAGCGGTAAGGGACAGCCTAGCACAGATACGCAGTATTTT CASGKGQPSTDTQYF
. TRBJ2-3 . TRBV25-1 TGTGCCAGCAGTGGATTCCGGCAGGGGAGGGACACAGATACGCAGTATTTT CASSGFRQGRDTDTQYF
. TRBJ1-1 . TRBV7-2 TGTGCCAGCAGCTTAGTCCCCCCAGGGGTGAACACTGAAGCTTTCTTT CASSLVPPGVNTEAFF
. TRBJ1-3 . TRBV19 TGTGCCAGTAGTATAGACAGAAACGGAAACACCATATATTTT CASSIDRNGNTIYF
. TRBJ2-5 TRBD2 TRBV7-8 TGTGCCAGCAGCTTAGAGCGGGGAGAGACCCAGTACTTC CASSLERGETQYF
once TRBJ1-2 TRBD1 TRBV5-6 TGTGCCAGCAGCTCCCCTCCCGGGACAGGGAACTATGGCTACACCTTC CASSSPPGTGNYGYTF
. TRBJ1-1 . TRBV30 TGTGCCTGGAGTACCTCCCGGGCGGGCGTAGGCACTGAAGCTTTCTTT CAWSTSRAGVGTEAFF
. TRBJ1-4 . TRBV5-1 TGCGCCAGCAGCTTGGGGACGGTACGAGATGAAAAACTGTTTTTT CASSLGTVRDEKLFF
. TRBJ2-5 . TRBV9 TGTGCCAGCAGCGTCCACAGAGGAGGGGAGACCCAGTACTTC CASSVHRGGETQYF